This is a list of T cell receptor beta chains from one sample in a study of cytomegalovirus exposure and HLA in healthy donors. TCRdb's table, derived via immunoSEQ multiplex PCR, lists solely in-frame clones and lacks some. Of about 160,000 clones in the sample, around 84% were seen once. The sample consisted of PBMCs. The receptor source for this set is a boy younger than 10 in good health and CMV-seronegative. Both conserved end residues are part of each CDR3. A D gene is named only where the DNA matches it firmly. Size values are once, few and many counts, or a class for expanded clones, and some rows have none.

>TRBJ2-3|TRBV10-1|-|-
TGCGCCAGCAGTGATTCTGGAGTGAGGATAGATACGCAGTATTTT
CASSDSGVRIDTQYF
>TRBJ1-4|TRBV7-8|-|-
TGTGCCAGCAGCCGGACACGAAAAGAAAAACTGTTTTTT
CASSRTRKEKLFF
>TRBJ1-6|TRBV30|-|-
TGTGCCTTGTCCGATCTACATGGGCCTTCCCATTCACCCCTCCACTTT
CALSDLHGPSHSPLHF
>TRBJ1-2|TRBV11-2|-|-
TGTGCCAGCACCTCGGTCGACACATATGGCTACACCTTC
CASTSVDTYGYTF
>TRBJ1-2|TRBV30|-|-
TGTGCCTGGAGTGTAGAGGACTATGGCTACACCTTC
CAWSVEDYGYTF
>TRBJ1-4|TRBV27|-|-
TGTGCCAGCAGTTTTACAGGCCTAAACAGTGAAAAACTGTTTTTT
CASSFTGLNSEKLFF
>TRBJ2-1|TRBV9|-|-
TGTGCCAGCAGCGTTGTACCTAGTGGGTTCTACAATGAGCAGTTCTTC
CASSVVPSGFYNEQFF
>TRBJ2-1|TRBV10-3|TRBD2|-
TGTGCCATCAGTGAGCCCGGGAGGGCCGGGGGTGAGCAGTTCTTC
CAISEPGRAGGEQFF
>TRBJ1-2|TRBV6-4|-|once
TGTGCCAGCAGTGACCCCGGACACCATGGCTACACCTTC
CASSDPGHHGYTF
>TRBJ1-1|TRBV6-5|-|-
TGTGCCAGCAGTTCCCCGTTCCAGGGTAGGGCTGAAGCTTTCTTT
CASSSPFQGRAEAFF
>TRBJ2-7|TRBV19|TRBD2|-
TGTGCCAGTAGTATGGGGACTAGCGGCTACGAGCAGTACTTC
CASSMGTSGYEQYF
>TRBJ2-1|TRBV6-5|TRBD2|once
TGTGCCAGCAGTTCATTAGCGGGAGCTCTTTACAATGAGCAGTTCTTC
CASSSLAGALYNEQFF
>TRBJ1-1|TRBV13|-|-
TGTGCCAGCAGCTTATCAGGGCTCACTGAAGCTTTCTTT
CASSLSGLTEAFF
>TRBJ2-2|TRBV28|-|-
TGTGCCAGCACGGTTCCGGCCGGGGAGCTGTTTTTT
CASTVPAGELFF
>TRBJ1-1|TRBV6-6|TRBD1|-
TGTGCCAGCAGCCCGGGACAGGGGTATTTCTTT
CASSPGQGYFF
>TRBJ2-6|TRBV19|TRBD1|-
TGTGCCAGTGGAAACACTGGACAGGGGGCGGGGGCCAACGTCCTGACTTTC
CASGNTGQGAGANVLTF
>TRBJ2-1|TRBV6-5|TRBD1|-
TGTGCCGGCAGTTACTCCGGGACAGAGAACTACAATGAGCAGTTCTTC
CAGSYSGTENYNEQFF
>TRBJ2-6|TRBV30|TRBD2|once
TGTGCCTGGAGAACAACTAGCGGGACCTTCAGTGGGGCCAACGTCCTGACTTTC
CAWRTTSGTFSGANVLTF
>TRBJ2-5|TRBV6-1|TRBD2|-
TGTGCCAGCAGTCGAATAGCGGGAGGGGAGACCCAGTACTTC
CASSRIAGGETQYF
>TRBJ1-2|TRBV4-1|-|-
TGCGCCAGCAGCCAAGGGACGGGAGGCTACACCTTC
CASSQGTGGYTF
>TRBJ2-1|TRBV27|TRBD1|-
TGTGCCAGCAGCCGTAGACCAGATCGACAGGGGGAAGTGGGAAATGAGCAGTTCTTC
CASSRRPDRQGEVGNEQFF
>TRBJ2-7|TRBV6-5|TRBD2|-
TGTGCCAGCAGTCTCGGGGGGGTAGGATACGAGCAGTACTTC
CASSLGGVGYEQYF
>TRBJ2-7|TRBV10-1|TRBD2|once
TGCGCCAGCAGTGGCGGACTAGCTCGCGAGCAGTACTTC
CASSGGLAREQYF
>TRBJ2-4|TRBV2|-|-
TGTGCCAGCAGTGAGAGACAGGCCAAAAACATTCAGTACTTC
CASSERQAKNIQYF
>TRBJ1-1|TRBV19|-|-
TGTGCCAGTAGTATGGGACAGAACACTGAAGCTTTCTTT
CASSMGQNTEAFF
>TRBJ1-5|TRBV27|-|-
TGTGCCAGCAGTTTCAGAGGCGGGGATTCCCAGCATTTT
CASSFRGGDSQHF
>TRBJ2-3|TRBV18|TRBD2|-
TGTGCCAGCTCGACTAGCTCTTTCACAGATACGCAGTATTTT
CASSTSSFTDTQYF
>TRBJ1-1|TRBV9|-|few
TGTGCCAGCAGCGCGAGGGCGGGAACTGAAGCTTTCTTT
CASSARAGTEAFF
>TRBJ1-1|TRBV7-2|-|-
TGTGCCGGAGCCATCAAAGCGAACACTGAAGCTTTCTTT
CAGAIKANTEAFF
>TRBJ2-2|TRBV28|-|-
TGTGCCAGCAGTTTACCAGGGGCGGTGACCGGGGAGCTGTTTTTT
CASSLPGAVTGELFF
>TRBJ1-2|TRBV6-6|TRBD1|-
TGTGCCAGCAGCCGGACAGGGAGTGTTTACACCTTC
CASSRTGSVYTF
>TRBJ2-6|TRBV30|TRBD1|once
TGTGCCTGGAGTCCCCCCGGACAGGGCGCCTCTGGGGCCAACGTCCTGACTTTC
CAWSPPGQGASGANVLTF
>TRBJ1-2|TRBV27|TRBD1|-
TGTGCCAGCGGACAATCATGGGGACAGCGCGCTAACTATGGCTACACCTTC
CASGQSWGQRANYGYTF
>TRBJ2-3|TRBV6-1|-|-
TGTGCCAGCAGTGAACCGGCAGGGGTCCCAGATACGCAGTATTTT
CASSEPAGVPDTQYF
>TRBJ2-5|TRBV9|TRBD2|-
TGTGCCAGCAGCCCAGGGACTAGCGGGGGGTTCCAAGAGACCCAGTACTTC
CASSPGTSGGFQETQYF
>TRBJ2-5|TRBV6-6|-|-
TGTGCCAGCAGTTTTTCGCAGGGGAAGGAGACCCAGTACTTC
CASSFSQGKETQYF
>TRBJ1-1|TRBV6-1|-|-
TGTGCCAGCAGTGACAGGGGATCTGAAGCTTTCTTT
CASSDRGSEAFF